Below are 11 T cell receptor beta chains sequenced from a single sample in a study of blood T cell repertoires in COVID-19. Libraries were prepared by immunoSEQ multiplex PCR; TCRdb keeps only in-frame clonotypes and omits some of them. This table holds approximately 200,000 clones, approximately 79% found once. Sample: peripheral blood. These receptors were collected from a woman aged 50 to 60 with acute or convalescent COVID-19.

This chain joins TRBV15 and TRBJ1-5; D is unclear. V dropped 1 base and J dropped 0 bases, with 7 bases sitting between them. The CDR3 is 15 residues long. The germline V gene encodes CDR1 LNHNV and CDR2 YYDKDF (reference sequence). CDR3 in amino acids: CATSRASSSNQPQHF. In nucleotides, the CDR3 is TGTGCCACCAGCAGAGCATCGAGTAGCAATCAGCCCCAGCATTTT. The entire variable domain, with the rest obtained from reference TRBV15 and TRBJ1-5, is as follows: DAMVIQNPRYQVTQFGKPVTLSCSQTLNHNVMYWYQQKSSQAPKLLFHYYDKDFNNEADTPDNFQSRRPNTSFCFLDIRSPGLGDTAMYLCATSRASSSNQPQHFGDGTRLSIL.

The chain couples TRBV19 to TRBJ1-1, with D unclear. Trimming pared 2 bases from V and 8 bases from J, leaving 15 bases between. The CDR3 has 14 residues. Germline-derived CDR1 and CDR2 are LNHDA and SQIVND (reference sequence). CDR3 sequence: CASSIFHGGQEAFF. For the CDR3, the DNA is TGTGCCAGTAGTATATTCCACGGCGGGCAGGAAGCTTTCTTT.

The chain combines TRBV9 with TRBJ1-1; D is unclear. V dropped 4 bases and J dropped 1 base, with 8 bases sitting between them. This CDR3 contains 13 residues. CDR1 and CDR2 from the germline V gene are SGDLS and YYNGEE. CDR3 DNA sequence: TGTGCCAGCAGCCTTACACGGAACACTGAAGCTTTCTTT. Its translation is CASSLTRNTEAFF.

The V call is TRBV7-2, the J call TRBJ1-1; D might be TRBD1 (6 bases). CDR3 length: 15 residues. Trimming left V 1 base short and J 0 bases short, with 9 bases between. Looked up from germline, CDR1 is SGHTA and CDR2 is FQGNSA. The CDR3 sequence: CASSLGTAVNTEAFF. CDR3 nucleotide sequence: TGTGCCAGCAGCTTAGGGACAGCCGTGAACACTGAAGCTTTCTTT.

The chain carries TRBV18 and TRBJ2-2, with no clear D. There are 14 residues in the CDR3. V gave up 3 bases and J gave up 1 base, with 6 bases separating them. The germline V gene encodes CDR1 KGHSH and CDR2 LQKENI. The CDR3 loop reads CASSPSGNTGELFF. As DNA, the CDR3 is TGTGCCAGCTCACCTTCCGGGAACACCGGGGAGCTGTTTTTT.

The J gene is TRBJ1-1, the V gene TRBV28, with D perhaps matching TRBD1 (6 bases). The CDR3 length is 13 residues. CDR1 and CDR2 from the germline V gene are MDHEN and SYDVKM. Trimming cost V 2 bases and J 4 bases, with 8 bases left between them. CDR3: CASSLTRGTEAFF. The CDR3 nucleotides are TGTGCCAGCAGTTTAACCAGGGGCACTGAAGCTTTCTTT.

This clone turned up a few times. This sequence joins TRBV2 and TRBJ1-1; 11 bases fit TRBD1. The V gene's germline CDR1 is SNHLY and CDR2 FYNNEI. V shed 6 bases, J shed 5 bases, and the junction held 5 bases outside the gene matches. CDR3 length: 14 amino acids. This CDR3 reads CASRGTGGITEAFF. The CDR3 DNA sequence: TGTGCCAGCAGGGGGACAGGGGGGATTACTGAAGCTTTCTTT.

The rearrangement links TRBV10-3 to TRBJ1-1; 7 bases are shared with TRBD1. From germline, CDR1 is ENHRY and CDR2 SYGVKD. CDR3 length: 14 amino acids. V was clipped by 9 bases and J by 0 bases; unmatched bases: 7. The DNA for the CDR3 is TGTGCCATTTCTTTGGGACAGATGAACACTGAAGCTTTCTTT. Translation: CAISLGQMNTEAFF.

This clone has more than one count but fewer than ten. The V gene is TRBV6-6, the J gene TRBJ2-1, with D possibly matching TRBD2 (6 bases). Trimming pared 0 bases from V and 9 bases from J, leaving 12 bases between. The germline CDR1 and CDR2 sequences are MNHNY and SVGAGI (reference sequence). The CDR3 is 14 amino acids. The CDR3 reads CASSYSETRSEQFF. The DNA of the CDR3 is TGTGCCAGCAGTTACTCGGAGACTAGAAGTGAGCAGTTCTTC.

J is TRBJ1-1 and V is TRBV23-1; 10 bases are a match to TRBD1. TRBV23-1 qualifies as an ORF whose function is uncertain. The CDR3 length is 16 residues. The V and J ends lost 4 bases and 1 base, in that order; junction bases with no gene match: 6. CDR3 sequence (DNA): TGCGCCAGCAGTCCCCATGGACAGGGGGGGAACACTGAAGCTTTCTTT. It yields the protein CASSPHGQGGNTEAFF.

The chain links TRBV28 to TRBJ1-1; D uncertain. Germline V gene sequence: CDR1 MDHEN, CDR2 SYDVKM. V lost 11 bases, J lost 3 bases, and 19 bases lay in between. The CDR3 has 14 residues. The CDR3: CASHGILDDTEAFF. CDR3 sequence (DNA): TGTGCCTCTCACGGGATCCTGGACGACACTGAAGCTTTCTTT.